This TCR beta chain was identified during a study of T cell responses to AZD1222 COVID-19 vaccine. Assay: immunoSEQ multiplex PCR; the TCRdb copy retains only in-frame clones and omits some. The sample lists under 100,000 clones; about 87% were seen once. CDR1 LNHDA and CDR2 SQIVND come from the germline V gene (reference sequence). The CDR3 totals 14 residues. Trimming cost V 6 bases and J 8 bases; bases outside gene matches: 8. The sample consisted of peripheral blood, taken on day 0 of AZD1222 vaccination. V usage is TRBV19 and J usage is TRBJ2-1, with 9 nucleotides matching TRBD2. This clonotype originated in an adult in good health. CDR3 sequence reads: CASRKTSGSYEQFF. The CDR3 region has the DNA TGTGCCAGTAGAAAGACTAGCGGAAGTTATGAGCAGTTCTTC.